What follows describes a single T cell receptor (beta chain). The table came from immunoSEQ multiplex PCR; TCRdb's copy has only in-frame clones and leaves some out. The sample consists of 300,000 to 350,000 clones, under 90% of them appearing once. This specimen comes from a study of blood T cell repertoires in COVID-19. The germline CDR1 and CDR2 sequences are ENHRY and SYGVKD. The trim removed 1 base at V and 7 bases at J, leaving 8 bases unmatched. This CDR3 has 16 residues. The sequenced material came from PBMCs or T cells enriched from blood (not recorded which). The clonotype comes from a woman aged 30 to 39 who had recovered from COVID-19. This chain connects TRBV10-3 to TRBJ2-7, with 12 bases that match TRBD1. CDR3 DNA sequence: TGTGCCATCAGTGAGTGGGCGGGACAGGGGGCTGGTGAGCAGTACTTC. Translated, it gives CAISEWAGQGAGEQYF.